This T cell receptor (beta chain) originates from a study of blood T cell repertoires in COVID-19. Clones were read by immunoSEQ multiplex PCR, and TCRdb kept only the in-frame ones, dropping some. In the table there are some 110,000 clones, roughly nine tenths of which are singletons. Germline CDR1 is SGHAT and CDR2 is FQNNGV. V was shortened by 5 bases and J by 8 bases, with 20 bases between the two germline ends. CDR3 length equals 15 residues. The sequence was obtained from a man between 70 and 80 years old who had recovered from COVID-19. This rearrangement joins TRBV11-2 to TRBJ2-3; the D gene is possibly TRBD2 (5 bases). The sequencing input was peripheral blood. CDR3 DNA: TGTGCCAGCAGCCCTCAACTAGGAAGATGGGGTACGCAGTATTTT. Amino acids: CASSPQLGRWGTQYF.